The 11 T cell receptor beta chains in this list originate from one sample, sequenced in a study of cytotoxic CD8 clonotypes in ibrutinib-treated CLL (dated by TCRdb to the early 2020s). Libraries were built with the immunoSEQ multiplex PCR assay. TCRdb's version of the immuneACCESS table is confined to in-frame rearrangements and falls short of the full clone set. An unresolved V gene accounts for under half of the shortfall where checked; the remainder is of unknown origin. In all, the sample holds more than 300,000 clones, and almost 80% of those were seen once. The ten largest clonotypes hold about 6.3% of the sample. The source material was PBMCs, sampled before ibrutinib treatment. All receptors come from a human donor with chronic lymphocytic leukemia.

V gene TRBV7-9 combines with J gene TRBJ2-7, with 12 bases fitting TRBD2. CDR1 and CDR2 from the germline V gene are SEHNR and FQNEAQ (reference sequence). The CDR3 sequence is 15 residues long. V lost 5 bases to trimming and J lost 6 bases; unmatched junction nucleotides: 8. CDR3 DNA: TGTGCCAGCAGCACCCCGACTAGCGGGAGAGGCGAGCAGTACTTC. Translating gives CASSTPTSGRGEQYF.

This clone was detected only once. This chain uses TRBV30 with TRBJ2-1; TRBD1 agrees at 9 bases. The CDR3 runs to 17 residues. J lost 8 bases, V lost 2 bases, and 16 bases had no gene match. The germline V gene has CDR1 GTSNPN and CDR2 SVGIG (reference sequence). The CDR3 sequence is CAWSTPYRGLNFYEQFF. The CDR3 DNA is TGTGCCTGGAGTACACCCTACAGGGGGCTCAATTTCTATGAGCAGTTCTTC.

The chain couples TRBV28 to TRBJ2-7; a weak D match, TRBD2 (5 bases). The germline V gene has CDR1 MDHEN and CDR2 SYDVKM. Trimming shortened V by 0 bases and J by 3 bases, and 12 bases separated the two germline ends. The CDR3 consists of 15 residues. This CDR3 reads CASSLWGSGIYEQYF. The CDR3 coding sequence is TGTGCCAGCAGTTTATGGGGATCCGGGATCTACGAGCAGTACTTC.

DNA for the CDR3: TGTGCCTGGAGCAACAGTCAGGAGACTGAAGCTTTCTTT. Translation: CAWSNSQETEAFF. This chain connects TRBV30 to TRBJ1-1; D gene uncertain. Deletions cut 3 bases from V and 5 bases from J, with 13 bases between. Germline CDR1 reads GTSNPN; CDR2 reads SVGIG (reference sequence). The CDR3 contains 13 residues.

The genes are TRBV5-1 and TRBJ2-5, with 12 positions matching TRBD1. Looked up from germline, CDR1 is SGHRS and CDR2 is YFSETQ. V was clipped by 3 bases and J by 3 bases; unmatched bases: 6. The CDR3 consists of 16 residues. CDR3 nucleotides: TGCGCCAGCAGCTCGGGACAGGGGGCCTGGGAAGAGACCCAGTACTTC. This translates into CASSSGQGAWEETQYF.

The CDR3 protein is CASSSTGTSGRVDIQYF. In DNA form, the CDR3 reads TGTGCCAGCAGCTCAACGGGGACTAGCGGGAGGGTTGACATTCAGTACTTC. The V gene is TRBV7-2, the J gene TRBJ2-4; 16 nucleotides agree with TRBD2. V lost 4 bases to trimming and J lost 8 bases; unmatched junction nucleotides: 8. This CDR3 is 17 amino acids long. CDR1 is SGHTA and CDR2 is FQGNSA in the germline V gene.

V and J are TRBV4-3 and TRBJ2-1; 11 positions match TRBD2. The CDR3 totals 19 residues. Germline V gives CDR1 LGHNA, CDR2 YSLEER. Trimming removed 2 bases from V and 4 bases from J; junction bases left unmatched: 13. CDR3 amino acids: CASSQIALAGVVGYNEQFF. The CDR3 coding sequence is TGCGCCAGCAGCCAAATCGCACTAGCGGGAGTAGTAGGATACAATGAGCAGTTCTTC.

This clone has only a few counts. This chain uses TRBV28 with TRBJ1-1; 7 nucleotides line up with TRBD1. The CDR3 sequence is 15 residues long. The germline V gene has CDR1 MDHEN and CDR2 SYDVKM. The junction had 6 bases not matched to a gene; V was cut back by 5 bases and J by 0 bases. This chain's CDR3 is CASSRTGYMNTEAFF. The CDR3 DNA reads TGTGCCAGCAGTCGGACAGGCTACATGAACACTGAAGCTTTCTTT.

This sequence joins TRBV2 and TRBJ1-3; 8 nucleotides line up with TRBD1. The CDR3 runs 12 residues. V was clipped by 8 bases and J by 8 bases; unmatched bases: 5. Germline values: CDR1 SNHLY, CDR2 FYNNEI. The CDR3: CASRDRFDTIYF. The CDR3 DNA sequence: TGTGCCAGCCGGGACAGGTTTGACACCATATATTTT.

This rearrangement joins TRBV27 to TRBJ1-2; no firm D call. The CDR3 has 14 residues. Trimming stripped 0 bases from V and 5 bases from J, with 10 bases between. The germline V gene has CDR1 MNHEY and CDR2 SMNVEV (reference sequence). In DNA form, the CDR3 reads TGTGCCAGCAGTTTATCCCCCATTAGGTATGGCTACACCTTC. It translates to CASSLSPIRYGYTF.

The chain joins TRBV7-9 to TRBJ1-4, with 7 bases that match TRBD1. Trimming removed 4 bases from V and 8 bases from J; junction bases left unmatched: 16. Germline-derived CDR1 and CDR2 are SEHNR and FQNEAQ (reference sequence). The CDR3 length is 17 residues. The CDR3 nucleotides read TGTGCCAGCAGCTCCTATCTTCGACAGGGAAAAAGAGAAAAACTGTTTTTT. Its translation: CASSSYLRQGKREKLFF.